The 5 T cell receptor beta chains below were found in one sample sequenced in a study of Ad26.COV2.S vaccination and SARS-CoV-2 variants. The repertoire was sequenced with immunoSEQ multiplex PCR; TCRdb's copy has only in-frame clones and lacks some. This table holds 380,000 or so clones, about 89% found once. The sample's treatment: about 20 received Ad26.COV2.S at low or high dose, single or two shots; several received placebo; per-sample allocation not given. Sampling was done on day 63 after the first vaccine or placebo injection. The source was peripheral blood, collected in a trial of Ad26.COV2.S vaccine versus placebo. The source is a person aged 18 to 65 who received the Ad26.COV2.S COVID-19 vaccine or a placebo.

The chain combines TRBV5-6 with TRBJ2-3, with D possibly called TRBD1 or TRBD2 (5 bases each). Germline V gene lookup returns CDR1 SGHDT and CDR2 YYEEEE. The ends were cut back, 0 bases at V and 2 bases at J, with 10 bases in the middle. The CDR3 spans 15 residues. The CDR3 region is CASSLAGTHTDTQYF. As DNA, the CDR3 is TGTGCCAGCAGCTTGGCAGGGACCCACACAGATACGCAGTATTTT.

The chain is built from TRBV7-2 and TRBJ2-1; D is perhaps TRBD1 (5 bases). Trimming stripped 1 base from V and 11 bases from J, with 6 bases between. Germline V gene sequence: CDR1 SGHTA, CDR2 FQGNSA. The CDR3 runs 11 residues. The chain's CDR3 is CASSLEGQQFF. CDR3 nucleotide sequence: TGTGCCAGCAGCTTAGAGGGGCAGCAGTTCTTC.

The chain employs TRBV5-4 and TRBJ2-1; D is possibly TRBD1 or TRBD2 (5 bases each). CDR3 length: 15 residues. Germline CDR1 SGHNT, CDR2 YYREEE (reference sequence). Trimming pared 3 bases from V and 6 bases from J, leaving 16 bases between. CDR3 sequence: CASSYSGRQVNEQFF. In DNA form, the CDR3 reads TGTGCCAGCAGCTACTCGGGACGTCAGGTCAATGAGCAGTTCTTC.

The gene calls are TRBV29-1 and TRBJ2-2; 7 bases line up with TRBD2. The CDR3 loop spans 13 amino acids. V was clipped by 2 bases and J by 4 bases; unmatched bases: 1. CDR1 is SQVTM and CDR2 is ANQGSEA in the germline V gene. For the CDR3, the DNA is TGCAGCGTTGAAACGGGGGGCACCGGGGAGCTGTTTTTT. As protein: CSVETGGTGELFF.

The chain has TRBV25-1 and TRBJ1-5; D is uncertain. CDR3 length: 16 amino acids. From germline, CDR1 is MGHDK and CDR2 SYGVNS. V was shortened by 6 bases and J by 1 base, with 16 bases between the two germline ends. The CDR3 coding sequence is TGTGCCAGCAGGGCCGGCGTGGGTGGAAGCAATCAGCCCCAGCATTTT. Its protein is CASRAGVGGSNQPQHF.